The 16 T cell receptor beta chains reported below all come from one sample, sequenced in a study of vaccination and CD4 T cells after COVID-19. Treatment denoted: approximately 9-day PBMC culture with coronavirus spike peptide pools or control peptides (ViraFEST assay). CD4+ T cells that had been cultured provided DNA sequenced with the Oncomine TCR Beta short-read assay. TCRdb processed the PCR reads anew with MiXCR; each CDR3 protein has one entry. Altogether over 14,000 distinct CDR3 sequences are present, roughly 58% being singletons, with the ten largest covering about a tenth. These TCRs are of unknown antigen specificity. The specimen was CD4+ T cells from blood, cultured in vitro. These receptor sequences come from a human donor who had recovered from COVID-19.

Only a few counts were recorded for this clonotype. The CDR3 coding sequence is TGCGCCAGCAGCCAAGTCCTGGAGGCTAGCGGGAACTACGAGCAGTACTTC. This sequence encodes CASSQVLEASGNYEQYF. The chain combines TRBV4-3 with TRBJ2-7; TRBD2 matches 9 bases. J was trimmed by 3 bases and V by 1 base; bases with no gene match: 10. CDR1 is LGHNA and CDR2 is YSLEER in the germline V gene. The CDR3 has 17 amino acids.

The CDR3 nucleotides are TGTGCCAGTAGTACCCCGGGGGTCGTGAGCAATCAGCCCCAGCATTTT. It specifies CASSTPGVVSNQPQHF. This chain joins TRBV19 and TRBJ1-5; possible D gene TRBD1, 5 bases. This CDR3 spans 16 amino acids. In germline, CDR1 is LNHDA, CDR2 SQIVND (reference sequence). Trimming took 4 bases from V and 1 from J, leaving 14 bases between them. Drawing the rest from reference TRBV19 and TRBJ1-5, the complete variable domain is DGGITQSPKYLFRKEGQNVTLSCEQNLNHDAMYWYRQDPGQGLRLIYYSQIVNDFQKGDIAEGYSVSREKKESFPLTVTSAQKNPTAFYLCASSTPGVVSNQPQHFGDGTRLSIL.

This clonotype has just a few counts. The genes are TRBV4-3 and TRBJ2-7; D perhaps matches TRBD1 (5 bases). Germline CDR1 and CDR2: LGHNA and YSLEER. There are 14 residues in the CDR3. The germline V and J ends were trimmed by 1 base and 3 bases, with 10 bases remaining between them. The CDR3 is CASSQGARVYEQYF. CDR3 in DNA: TGCGCCAGCAGCCAAGGAGCCAGGGTCTACGAGCAGTACTTC.

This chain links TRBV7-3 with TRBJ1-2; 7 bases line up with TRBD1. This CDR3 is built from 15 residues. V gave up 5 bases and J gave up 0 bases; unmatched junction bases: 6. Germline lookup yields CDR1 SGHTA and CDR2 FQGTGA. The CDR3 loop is CASSPTGDSNYGYTF. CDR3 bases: TGTGCCAGCAGCCCCACAGGGGATTCTAACTATGGCTACACCTTC.

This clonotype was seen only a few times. DNA for the CDR3: TGTGCCAGCAGCTTAGAGGCAGGGAGCGGGGAGCTGTTTTTT. It translates to CASSLEAGSGELFF. This chain links TRBV11-3 with TRBJ2-2; D is perhaps TRBD1 or TRBD2 (5 bases each). Trimming cost V 0 bases and J 7 bases, with 9 bases left between them. Germline V gene sequence: CDR1 SGHNT, CDR2 YENEEA. The CDR3 runs 14 residues. The whole variable domain, filled in from reference TRBV11-3 and TRBJ2-2, reads EAGVVQSPRYKIIEKKQPVAFWCNPISGHNTLYWYLQNLGQGPELLIRYENEEAVDDSQLPKDRFSAERLKGVDSTLKIQPAELGDSAVYLCASSLEAGSGELFFGEGSRLTVL.

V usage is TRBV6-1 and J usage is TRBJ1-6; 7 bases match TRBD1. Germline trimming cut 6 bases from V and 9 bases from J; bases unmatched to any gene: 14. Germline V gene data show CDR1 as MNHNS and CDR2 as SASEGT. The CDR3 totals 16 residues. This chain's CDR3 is CASSPQATGLRSPLHF. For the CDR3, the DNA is TGTGCCAGCAGCCCGCAAGCGACAGGGCTTCGTTCACCCCTCCACTTT.

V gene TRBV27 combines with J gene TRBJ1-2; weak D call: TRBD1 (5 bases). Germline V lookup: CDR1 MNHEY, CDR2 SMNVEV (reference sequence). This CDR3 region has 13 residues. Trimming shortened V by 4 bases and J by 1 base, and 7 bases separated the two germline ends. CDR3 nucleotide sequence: TGTGCCAGCAGTTCGGGACTTAACTATGGCTACACCTTC. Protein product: CASSSGLNYGYTF.

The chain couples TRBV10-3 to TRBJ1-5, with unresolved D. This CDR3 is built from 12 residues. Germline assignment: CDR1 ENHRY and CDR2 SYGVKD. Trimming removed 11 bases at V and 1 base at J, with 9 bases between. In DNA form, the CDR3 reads TGTGCCGTCGGAGAGAGCAATCAGCCCCAGCATTTT. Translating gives CAVGESNQPQHF.

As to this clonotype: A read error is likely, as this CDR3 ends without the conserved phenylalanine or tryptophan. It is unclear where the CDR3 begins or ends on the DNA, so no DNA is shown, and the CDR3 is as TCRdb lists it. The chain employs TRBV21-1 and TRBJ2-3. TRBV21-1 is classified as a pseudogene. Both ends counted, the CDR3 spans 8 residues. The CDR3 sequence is CASRTQKV.

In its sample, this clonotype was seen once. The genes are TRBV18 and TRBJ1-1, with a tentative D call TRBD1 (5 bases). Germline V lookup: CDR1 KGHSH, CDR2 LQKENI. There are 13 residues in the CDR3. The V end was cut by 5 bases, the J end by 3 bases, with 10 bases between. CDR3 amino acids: CASSTGGDTEAFF. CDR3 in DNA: TGTGCCAGCTCAACCGGAGGGGACACTGAAGCTTTCTTT. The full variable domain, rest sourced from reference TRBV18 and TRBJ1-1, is NAGVMQNPRHLVRRRGQEARLRCSPMKGHSHVYWYRQLPEEGLKFMVYLQKENIIDESGMPKERFSAEFPKEGPSILRIQQVVRGDSAAYFCASSTGGDTEAFFGQGTRLTVV.

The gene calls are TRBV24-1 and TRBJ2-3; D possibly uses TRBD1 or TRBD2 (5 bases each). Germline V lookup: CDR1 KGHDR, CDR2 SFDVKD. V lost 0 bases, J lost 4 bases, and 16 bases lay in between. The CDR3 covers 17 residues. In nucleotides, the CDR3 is TGTGCCACCAGTGATTTGGGATCGGGGACGGAAGCAGATACGCAGTATTTT. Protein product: CATSDLGSGTEADTQYF.

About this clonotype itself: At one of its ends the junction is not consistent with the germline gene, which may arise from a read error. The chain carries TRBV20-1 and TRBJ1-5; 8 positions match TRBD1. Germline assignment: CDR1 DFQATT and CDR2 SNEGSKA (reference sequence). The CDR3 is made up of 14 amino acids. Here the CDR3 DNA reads TGCAGTGCCAAGACAGGGGTGAACAATCAGTCCCAGCATTTT. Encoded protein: CSAKTGVNNQSQHF.

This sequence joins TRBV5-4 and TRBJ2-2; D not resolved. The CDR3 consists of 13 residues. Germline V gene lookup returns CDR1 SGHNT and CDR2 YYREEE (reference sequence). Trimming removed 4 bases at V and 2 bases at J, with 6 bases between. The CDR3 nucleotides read TGTGCCAGCAGCATTGCCAACACCGGGGAGCTGTTTTTT. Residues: CASSIANTGELFF. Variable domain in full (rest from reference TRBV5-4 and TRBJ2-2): ETGVTQSPTHLIKTRGQQVTLRCSSQSGHNTVSWYQQALGQGPQFIFQYYREEENGRGNFPPRFSGLQFPNYSSELNVNALELDDSALYLCASSIANTGELFFGEGSRLTVL.

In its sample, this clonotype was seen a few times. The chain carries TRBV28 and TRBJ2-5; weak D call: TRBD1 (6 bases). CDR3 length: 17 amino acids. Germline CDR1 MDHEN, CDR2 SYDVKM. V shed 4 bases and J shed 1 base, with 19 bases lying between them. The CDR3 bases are TGTGCCAGCAGTTACCACCCCAGGGGCACACCCCAAGAGACCCAGTACTTC. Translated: CASSYHPRGTPQETQYF.

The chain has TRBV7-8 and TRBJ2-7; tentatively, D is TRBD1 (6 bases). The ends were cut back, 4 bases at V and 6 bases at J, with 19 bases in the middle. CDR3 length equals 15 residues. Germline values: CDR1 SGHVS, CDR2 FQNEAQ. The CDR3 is CASSSSGQGIGEQYF. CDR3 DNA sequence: TGTGCCAGCAGCTCCTCTGGGCAGGGGATCGGCGAGCAGTACTTC.

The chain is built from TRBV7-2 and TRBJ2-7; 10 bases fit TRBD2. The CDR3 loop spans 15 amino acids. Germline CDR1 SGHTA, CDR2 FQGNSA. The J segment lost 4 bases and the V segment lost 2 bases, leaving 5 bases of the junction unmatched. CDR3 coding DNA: TGTGCCAGCAGCTTAAGCGGGAGGGATAAATACGAGCAGTACTTC. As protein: CASSLSGRDKYEQYF.